The TCR beta chain under discussion was sequenced for a study of beta chain features in type 1 diabetes. The authors reverse transcribed all of the isolated RNA, so sequencing captured expressed TCRB transcripts. Clones were sequenced by immunoSEQ multiplex PCR, and TCRdb holds only the in-frame ones, with some missing. The sample includes fewer than 350,000 clones, 15% to 20% of them seen just once. Trimming removed 5 bases from V and 7 bases from J; junction bases left unmatched: 5. The CDR3 runs to 12 residues. The germline V gene encodes CDR1 GTSNPN and CDR2 SVGIG (reference sequence). The table lists this clone with a few counts.

The source material was naive CD4+ T cells from blood. This TCR derives from a woman younger than 35 in good health. This chain connects TRBV30 to TRBJ2-1; 7 nucleotides line up with TRBD1. The CDR3 loop is CAWAGTANEQFF. In DNA, the CDR3 is TGTGCCTGGGCCGGGACAGCAAATGAGCAGTTCTTC.